This TCR beta chain was found in a study of cytomegalovirus exposure and HLA in healthy donors. Researchers ran the PCR with 60 Vbeta and 13 Jbeta primers. This table comes from immunoSEQ multiplex PCR, and its TCRdb copy is limited to in-frame clones, with some not included. Altogether roughly 130,000 clones are present, approximately 70% being singletons, with the ten largest covering over 1%. CDR1 is MDHEN, CDR2 SYDVKM, per germline. The junction had 7 bases not matched to a gene; V was cut back by 6 bases and J by 2 bases. The CDR3 extends over 16 amino acids. Study findings and constraints: Later analysis demonstrated an association between a missense DCLRE1C variant and TCR beta V- and J-gene trimming. Earlier results showed most TCR beta V segments being productive about 90% or about 30% of the time. HLA alleles showed associations with approximately 15,000 TCR beta sequences in a later analysis, at a 0.05 false discovery rate.

This clone has a single count. The antigen is not known. The chain joins TRBV28 to TRBJ2-6, with 7 positions matching TRBD2. The sequence was collected from a woman in her thirties or forties in good health and CMV-seronegative. The sample was PBMCs. The CDR3: CASRREFRAGANVLTF. The CDR3 DNA reads TGTGCCAGCAGGCGGGAGTTTCGGGCTGGGGCCAACGTCCTGACTTTC.